Presented here are 27 T cell receptor beta chains from one specimen sequenced in a study of technical replicates of blood from a few donors. The protocol was immunoSEQ multiplex PCR, while the TCRdb copy is restricted to in-frame clones and leaves out a portion. This sample has tens of thousands of clones; around 96% occur once, and the top ten carry about 3%. What was sequenced was PBMCs. The source is a human donor in good health. Some clones in this sample may be carry-over from other donors' samples.

This clone is large. This chain connects TRBV13 to TRBJ1-1, with 9 bases matching TRBD1. The CDR3 consists of 13 residues. Losses at the gene ends were 4 bases for V and 7 bases for J; bases not matched to a gene: 4. The germline gives CDR1 PRHDT, CDR2 FYEKMQ (reference sequence). The CDR3 nucleotides read TGTGCCAGCAGCTCGGGACAGGGCCGTGAAGCTTTCTTT. Translated: CASSSGQGREAFF.

The rearrangement links TRBV6-5 to TRBJ2-3; D is possibly TRBD2 (5 bases). V was trimmed by 7 bases and J by 0 bases, leaving 11 bases between them. Germline V gene lookup returns CDR1 MNHEY and CDR2 SVGAGI. CDR3 size: 14 residues. This chain's CDR3 is CASTQRTSTDTQYF. Written as DNA, the CDR3 is TGTGCCAGCACCCAAAGGACTAGCACAGATACGCAGTATTTT.

V is TRBV2 and J is TRBJ2-3; 9 bases line up with TRBD2. CDR1 and CDR2 (germline): SNHLY, FYNNEI. The ends lost 6 bases at V and 4 bases at J; junction bases unmatched: 5. The CDR3 covers 14 residues. For the CDR3, the DNA is TGTGCCAGCAGAACCGGGACTAGCCCAGATACGCAGTATTTT. This sequence encodes CASRTGTSPDTQYF. The full variable domain, its missing parts supplied by reference TRBV2 and TRBJ2-3, is EPEVTQTPSHQVTQMGQEVILRCVPISNHLYFYWYRQILGQKVEFLVSFYNNEISEKSEIFDDQFSVERPDGSNFTLKIRSTKLEDSAMYFCASRTGTSPDTQYFGPGTRLTVL.

The chain joins TRBV6-5 to TRBJ1-6, with a possible D match to TRBD1 (6 bases). The CDR3 runs 16 residues. CDR1 is MNHEY and CDR2 is SVGAGI in the germline V gene. V gave up 0 bases and J gave up 8 bases, with 14 bases separating them. CDR3 protein: CASSYSTGKGDSPLHF. The CDR3 region has the DNA TGTGCCAGCAGTTACTCCACGGGGAAGGGGGATTCACCCCTCCACTTT.

This sequence joins TRBV2 and TRBJ1-2, with D tentatively TRBD1 (5 bases). V was trimmed by 6 bases and J by 6 bases, leaving 20 bases between them. The CDR3 spans 15 residues. Germline CDR1 is SNHLY and CDR2 is FYNNEI. This chain's CDR3 is CASSAGSAGRDGYTF. The DNA of the CDR3 is TGTGCCAGCAGCGCCGGCTCGGCGGGGCGGGATGGCTACACCTTC.

The CDR3 loop reads CASRATGARGTGELFF. The DNA of the CDR3 is TGTGCCAGCAGAGCCACGGGAGCTCGAGGCACCGGGGAGCTGTTTTTT. The chain links TRBV2 to TRBJ2-2, with TRBD2 as a possible D gene (6 bases). The CDR3 is 16 amino acids. Germline-derived CDR1 and CDR2 are SNHLY and FYNNEI. Trimming took 6 bases from V and 4 from J, leaving 18 bases between them.

The chain recombines TRBV5-1 with TRBJ2-1, with TRBD2 identical over 8 bases. The CDR3 consists of 14 residues. The V gene's germline CDR1 is SGHRS and CDR2 YFSETQ. The trim removed 5 bases at V and 10 bases at J, leaving 11 bases unmatched. CDR3 nucleotides: TGCGCCAGCAGAGTAAGCGGGGGCCCCAAAGAGCAGTTCTTC. It yields the protein CASRVSGGPKEQFF.

On this clone itself: The junction departs from germline at one end; a sequencing error may be responsible. This chain joins TRBV10-1 and TRBJ2-5; possible D gene TRBD1, 5 bases. The germline gives CDR1 WNHNN, CDR2 SYGVQD (reference sequence). The CDR3 covers 12 residues. The CDR3 nucleotides read TGCGCCCGCAGGGTGGGCGAGGAGACCCAGTACTTC. Its protein is CARRVGEETQYF.

The chain employs TRBV29-1 and TRBJ2-1; the D gene is possibly TRBD2 (5 bases). Trimming shortened V by 0 bases and J by 6 bases, and 15 bases separated the two germline ends. CDR1 is SQVTM, CDR2 ANQGSEA, per germline. The length of the CDR3 is 15 residues. The CDR3, as DNA: TGCAGCGTTGAAGATCGGAGGCTAGCCCCCAATGAGCAGTTCTTC. It translates to CSVEDRRLAPNEQFF.

The gene calls are TRBV5-1 and TRBJ2-7; D ambiguous. V lost 5 bases to trimming and J lost 1 base, with 13 bases between them. The germline V gene has CDR1 SGHRS and CDR2 YFSETQ. The CDR3 is 14 amino acids. The CDR3 DNA follows: TGCGCCAGCAGTTCTCCGGAGAGATCCTACGAGCAGTACTTC. Its protein product is CASSSPERSYEQYF.

This rearrangement joins TRBV5-6 to TRBJ1-4; perhaps TRBD1 as D (5 bases). The CDR3 loop spans 13 amino acids. Germline V gene data show CDR1 as SGHDT and CDR2 as YYEEEE. Trimming removed 4 bases from V and 8 bases from J, with 12 bases in between. CDR3 residues: CASSNRGEEKLFF. CDR3 in DNA: TGTGCCAGCAGCAATCGGGGGGAGGAAAAACTGTTTTTT.

The chain has TRBV4-3 and TRBJ1-1, with D perhaps TRBD1 (6 bases). Trimming shortened V by 0 bases and J by 3 bases, and 11 bases separated the two germline ends. This CDR3 region has 15 residues. Germline V gene sequence: CDR1 LGHNA, CDR2 YSLEER. CDR3 DNA sequence: TGCGCCAGCAGCCAAGATACAGGGTTGCACACTGAAGCTTTCTTT. Translating it yields CASSQDTGLHTEAFF.

This chain uses TRBV19 with TRBJ1-3; the D is unclear. The CDR3 extends over 15 amino acids. Germline CDR1 reads LNHDA; CDR2 reads SQIVND (reference sequence). Between the trimmed V and J ends, which lost 6 bases and 0 bases, there was a span of 12 bases. This CDR3 is CASSTTALSGNTIYF. In DNA form, the CDR3 reads TGTGCCAGTAGCACCACAGCACTCTCTGGAAACACCATATATTTT.

The chain employs TRBV18 and TRBJ1-2, with 8 bases identical to TRBD1. The CDR3 covers 13 residues. CDR1 and CDR2 from the germline V gene are KGHSH and LQKENI. V was pared by 4 bases and J by 6 bases, with 4 bases of the junction left unmatched. The CDR3 DNA reads TGTGCCAGCTCACGAGGACAGGGTGATGGCTACACCTTC. Its protein is CASSRGQGDGYTF.

This CDR3 reads CASSLSLGGRIGPAGDGYTF. In DNA, the CDR3 is TGTGCCAGCAGTTTATCGCTCGGCGGTCGAATCGGACCGGCGGGCGATGGCTACACCTTC. The chain combines TRBV27 with TRBJ1-2; D remains ambiguous. Germline assignment: CDR1 MNHEY and CDR2 SMNVEV (reference sequence). The CDR3 consists of 20 residues. The V gene lost 0 bases and the J gene lost 6 bases, with 29 bases spanning the gap.

The rearrangement joins TRBV10-3 to TRBJ2-7; 9 positions match TRBD1. Per germline, CDR1 ENHRY and CDR2 SYGVKD. This CDR3 region has 13 residues. Trimming removed 2 bases from V and 4 bases from J; junction bases left unmatched: 0. The CDR3 DNA follows: TGTGCCATCAGTGAGGGACAGGGGTACGAGCAGTACTTC. Its protein product is CAISEGQGYEQYF.

The chain employs TRBV10-3 and TRBJ1-2; D unclear. This CDR3 region has 14 residues. CDR1 and CDR2 from the germline V gene are ENHRY and SYGVKD. Between the trimmed V and J ends, which lost 10 bases and 0 bases, there was a span of 15 bases. The CDR3 loop is CATSGVGSNYGYTF. Written as DNA, the CDR3 is TGTGCCACCAGCGGGGTTGGATCTAACTATGGCTACACCTTC.

This clone was detected a few times. The V gene is TRBV7-9, the J gene TRBJ2-5; D gene ambiguous. Germline assignment: CDR1 SEHNR and CDR2 FQNEAQ (reference sequence). The V gene lost 2 bases and the J gene lost 0 bases, with 4 bases spanning the gap. This CDR3 has 13 residues. CDR3 nucleotides: TGTGCCAGCAGCTTAAGCGACCAAGAGACCCAGTACTTC. It codes for CASSLSDQETQYF.

The V gene is TRBV6-1, the J gene TRBJ1-6; no clear D gene. The CDR3 runs 14 residues. V lost 8 bases and J lost 5, with 13 bases in between. Looked up from germline, CDR1 is MNHNS and CDR2 is SASEGT. CDR3 loop: CASLRTGDNSPLHF. CDR3 DNA sequence: TGTGCCAGCCTCCGGACGGGAGATAATTCACCCCTCCACTTT.

This rearrangement joins TRBV5-1 to TRBJ2-7; the D gene is possibly TRBD1 (6 bases). With 6 bases removed from V and 0 bases from J, the gap between germline ends came to 16 bases. CDR3 length: 15 residues. Germline lookup yields CDR1 SGHRS and CDR2 YFSETQ. For the CDR3, the DNA is TGCGCCAGCACCCGACAGGCCGGGACCTCCTACGAGCAGTACTTC. Protein: CASTRQAGTSYEQYF.

The rearrangement uses TRBV5-1 and TRBJ1-1, with D uncertain. The V gene lost 6 bases and the J gene lost 3 bases, with 21 bases spanning the gap. The CDR3 length is 16 residues. In germline, CDR1 is SGHRS, CDR2 YFSETQ. The DNA of the CDR3 is TGCGCCAGCACCTCTCAACCTCGGGGTGGGGACACTGAAGCTTTCTTT. It encodes CASTSQPRGGDTEAFF. Drawing the rest from reference TRBV5-1 and TRBJ1-1, the complete variable domain is KAGVTQTPRYLIKTRGQQVTLSCSPISGHRSVSWYQQTPGQGLQFLFEYFSETQRNKGNFPGRFSGRQFSNSRSEMNVSTLELGDSALYLCASTSQPRGGDTEAFFGQGTRLTVV.

The chain combines TRBV5-6 with TRBJ1-2; 7 nucleotides align to TRBD1. The V gene end was trimmed by 0 bases and the J gene end by 8 bases; junction bases not matched to a gene: 7. The CDR3 has 14 amino acids. Germline V gives CDR1 SGHDT, CDR2 YYEEEE. This CDR3 is CASSLVTGVRGYTF. The CDR3 DNA reads TGTGCCAGCAGCTTGGTCACAGGGGTTAGAGGCTACACCTTC.

V gene TRBV30 combines with J gene TRBJ2-2, with a possible D match to TRBD1 (6 bases). The CDR3 has 15 amino acids. V gave up 2 bases and J gave up 1 base, with 11 bases separating them. From germline, CDR1 is GTSNPN and CDR2 SVGIG (reference sequence). The CDR3 nucleotides are TGTGCCTGGAGTCGACCGGGACAGAACACCGGGGAGCTGTTTTTT. Residues: CAWSRPGQNTGELFF.

The chain carries TRBV4-3 and TRBJ2-5; TRBD1 matches 12 bases. The V segment lost 1 base and the J segment 5 bases; nucleotides outside the gene matches: 11. The CDR3 covers 18 residues. CDR1 is LGHNA, CDR2 YSLEER, per germline. CDR3 sequence (DNA): TGCGCCAGCAGCCAAGCTTGGGACAGGGGGCGCTTCGGGGAGACCCAGTACTTC. Translation gives CASSQAWDRGRFGETQYF.

V usage is TRBV15 and J usage is TRBJ1-1; perhaps TRBD1 as D (5 bases). The V and J ends lost 0 bases and 4 bases respectively, with 9 bases between them. Germline lookup yields CDR1 LNHNV and CDR2 YYDKDF (reference sequence). This CDR3 comprises 14 residues. The CDR3: CATSRDRQGTEAFF. The DNA of the CDR3 is TGTGCCACCAGCAGAGATCGGCAGGGCACTGAAGCTTTCTTT.

The V call is TRBV18, the J call TRBJ2-7, with D tentatively TRBD1 (5 bases). Looked up from germline, CDR1 is KGHSH and CDR2 is LQKENI. Trimming pared 3 bases from V and 5 bases from J, leaving 11 bases between. CDR3 length: 13 amino acids. The CDR3 reads CASSPGQSHEQYF. For the CDR3, the DNA is TGTGCCAGCTCACCGGGGCAGTCCCACGAGCAGTACTTC.

This chain links TRBV4-3 with TRBJ2-5; 9 nucleotides line up with TRBD1. With 1 base clipped from V and 5 bases from J, the junction kept 5 bases outside the gene matches. CDR3 size: 15 residues. Per germline, CDR1 LGHNA and CDR2 YSLEER. In nucleotides, the CDR3 is TGCGCCAGCAGCCAAGGGACAGGGGTACGGGAGACCCAGTACTTC. It codes for CASSQGTGVRETQYF.